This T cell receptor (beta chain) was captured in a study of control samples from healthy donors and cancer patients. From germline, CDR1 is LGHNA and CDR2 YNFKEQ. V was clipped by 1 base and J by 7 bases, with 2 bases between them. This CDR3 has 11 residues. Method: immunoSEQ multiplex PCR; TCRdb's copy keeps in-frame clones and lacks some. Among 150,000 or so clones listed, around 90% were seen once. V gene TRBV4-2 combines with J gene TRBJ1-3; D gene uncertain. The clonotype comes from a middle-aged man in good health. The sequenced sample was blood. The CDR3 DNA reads TGTGCCAGCAGCCAAGGCAACACCATATATTTT. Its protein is CASSQGNTIYF.